This is a list of T cell receptor beta chains from one sample in a study of blood T cell repertoires in COVID-19. TCRdb's table, derived via immunoSEQ multiplex PCR, lists solely in-frame clones and lacks some. The sample carries approximately 290,000 clones, roughly 87% recorded once. The sample consisted of peripheral blood. The source of these receptors is a man aged 18-30 years with active or convalescent COVID-19. Both conserved end residues are part of each CDR3. Size tells how often a clone was seen (once, few, many) or the class of an expanded clone, and some rows leave it out.

TRBJ1-3 | - | TRBV5-4 | CASSLEGVRSGNTIYF
TRBJ1-4 | - | TRBV2 | CASSRDRPTNEKLFF
TRBJ2-7 | - | TRBV18 | CASSPQVGSAPYEQYF
TRBJ2-7 | - | TRBV27 | CASSFGGGGPYEQYF
TRBJ2-1 | - | TRBV2 | CASKTVYNEQFF
TRBJ1-3 | once | TRBV14 | CASSPTYSGNTIYF
TRBJ1-6 | - | TRBV7-9 | CASSPPGQWNSPLHF
TRBJ2-3 | - | TRBV11-2 | CASSPPRTSASTDTQYF
TRBJ1-2 | - | TRBV19 | CASRIRGNLGYTF
TRBJ1-2 | once | TRBV4-1 | CASSQGSLLADYGYTF
TRBJ2-3 | - | TRBV7-3 | CASQQGPDTDTQYF
TRBJ1-4 | - | TRBV6-2/TRBV6-3 | CASSYWRRGEKLFF
TRBJ1-1 | - | TRBV11-2 | CASSFSQGGFTEAFF
TRBJ2-3 | many | TRBV4-1 | CASSQVAVGFTDTQYF